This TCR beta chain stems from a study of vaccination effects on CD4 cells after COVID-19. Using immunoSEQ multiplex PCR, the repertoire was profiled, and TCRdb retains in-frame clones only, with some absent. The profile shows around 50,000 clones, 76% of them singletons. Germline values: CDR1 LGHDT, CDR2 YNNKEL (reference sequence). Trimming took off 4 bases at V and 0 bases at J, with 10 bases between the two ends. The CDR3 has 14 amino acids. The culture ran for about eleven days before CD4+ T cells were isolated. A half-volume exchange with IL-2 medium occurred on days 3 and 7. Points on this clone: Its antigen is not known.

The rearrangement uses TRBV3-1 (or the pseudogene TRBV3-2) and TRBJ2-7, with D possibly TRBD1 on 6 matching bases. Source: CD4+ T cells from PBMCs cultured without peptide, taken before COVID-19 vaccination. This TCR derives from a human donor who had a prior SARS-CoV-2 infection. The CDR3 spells CASSLRTVSYEQYF. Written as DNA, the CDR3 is TGTGCCAGCAGCCTGAGGACAGTCTCCTACGAGCAGTACTTC.